This T cell receptor (beta chain) is from a study of T cell clonality in common variable immunodeficiency. Study-level results: CVID subjects shared fewer TCRbeta clones than healthy controls did. Common variable immunodeficiency TCR beta sequences reportedly had fewer deletions and N-nucleotide insertions. CVID subjects had higher TCRbeta clonality than healthy controls, most marked in about a third.

Donors gave 5 to 8 ml heparinized peripheral whole blood. Method: immunoSEQ multiplex PCR; TCRdb's copy keeps in-frame clones and lacks some. Listed for the sample are about 42,000 clones, none seen a single time. This clone was recorded many times. The antigen remains undetermined. With the read ending 3 residues before the CDR3 end, the germline J gene is used to fill in that end. There are 19 residues in the CDR3. Per germline, CDR1 SGHRS and CDR2 YFSETQ. The V end was cut by 0 bases, the J end by 6 bases, with 25 bases between. Input material: peripheral blood mononuclear cells. J is TRBJ2-1 and V is TRBV5-1, with D perhaps TRBD1 (5 bases). This sequence originates from a person aged 18 to 70 in good health. The sequenced CDR3 bases are TGCGCCAGCAGCTTGGCTGAACAGGTGGAGTTTTGGTTTCCCAATGAG. As protein: CASSLAEQVEFWFPNE. The CDR3 in full is CASSLAEQVEFWFPNEQFF.